The TCR beta chain under discussion was sequenced for a study of tumor and adjacent non-tumor tissue in lung cancer. Study-level background: Histology: under 15 adenocarcinoma, a couple of squamous cell carcinoma, 1 small cell lung cancer. Each sample yielded some 4 million productive TCRbeta reads on average. Study-wide results and limits: Normal lung showed higher cumulative top 100 clone frequency than tumor.

The germline CDR1 and CDR2 sequences are LGHNA and YNFKEQ. The length of the CDR3 is 15 residues. RNA was extracted from bulk tissue without any cell sorting. The normal lung tissue was taken more than 3 cm from the tumor edge. TCRbeta libraries were built with three rounds of nested PCR, modified from ARM-PCR. TCRdb reanalysed the multiplex PCR reads using MiXCR and keeps one entry per CDR3 protein. The sample has 98,000 or so distinct CDR3 sequences; 75% to 85% are singletons. In the case of this clonotype: Its antigen is not known. A read error may produce the germline difference seen at one junction end.

The rearrangement links TRBV4-2 to TRBJ2-2; 13 bases fit TRBD2. The TCR originated in a man in his fifties or sixties with small cell lung cancer. The specimen sequenced was distant non-tumor lung tissue. CDR3 loop: CASSGLAGDTGELFF. DNA for the CDR3: TGTGCCAGCAGCGGACTAGCGGGAGATACCGGGGAGCTATTTTTT.